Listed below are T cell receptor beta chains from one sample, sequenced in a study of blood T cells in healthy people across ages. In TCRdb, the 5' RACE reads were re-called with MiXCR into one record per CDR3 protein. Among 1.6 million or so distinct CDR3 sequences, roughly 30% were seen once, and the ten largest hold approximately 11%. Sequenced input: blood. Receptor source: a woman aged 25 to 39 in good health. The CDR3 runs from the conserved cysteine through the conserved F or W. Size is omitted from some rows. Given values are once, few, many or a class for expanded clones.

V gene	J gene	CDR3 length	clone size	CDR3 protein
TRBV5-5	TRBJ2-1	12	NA	CASSRDINEQFF
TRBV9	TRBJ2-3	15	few	CASSDRDRRTDTQYF
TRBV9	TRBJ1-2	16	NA	CASSAPREGANYGYTF
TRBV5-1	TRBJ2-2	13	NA	CASNTGNTGELFF
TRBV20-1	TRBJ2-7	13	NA	CNAIQAGVFEQYF
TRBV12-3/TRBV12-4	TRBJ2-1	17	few	CASSFGSGGDSYNEQFF
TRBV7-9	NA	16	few	CASSQEGGYWRETQYF
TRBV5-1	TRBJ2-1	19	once	CASSSKVDQTRGNPHEQFF
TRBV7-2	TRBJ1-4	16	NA	CASRKVRGQGDEKLFF
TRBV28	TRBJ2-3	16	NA	CASSLWKTGPTDTQYF
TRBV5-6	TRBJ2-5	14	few	CASSEDDRQETQYF
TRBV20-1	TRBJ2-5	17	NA	CSALSPSSGGGQETQYF
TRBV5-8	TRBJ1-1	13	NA	CASSRRVWTEAFF
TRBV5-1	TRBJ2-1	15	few	CASSLSRGSTDEQFF
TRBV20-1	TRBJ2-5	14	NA	CSARGQGESKTQYF
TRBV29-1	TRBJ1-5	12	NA	CSASEGNQPQHF
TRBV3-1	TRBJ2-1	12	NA	CASSQSSGNGFF
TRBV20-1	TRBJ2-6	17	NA	CSATPDREYTGANVLTF
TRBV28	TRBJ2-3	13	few	CASSSGDPDTQYF
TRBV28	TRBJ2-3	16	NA	CASSFSLAISTDTQYF
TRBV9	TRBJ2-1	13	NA	CASSSSFGYEQFF
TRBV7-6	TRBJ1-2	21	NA	CASSDQDDAPTNPTDSNGYTF
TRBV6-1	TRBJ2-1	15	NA	CASGGQPPLRCEQFF
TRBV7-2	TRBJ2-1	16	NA	CASSLSLGEPLEEQFF
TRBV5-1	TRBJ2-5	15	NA	CASSRGDGTQETQYF
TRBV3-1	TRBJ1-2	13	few	CASSQDKGYGYTF
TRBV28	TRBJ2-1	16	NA	CASSPPRTGALNEQFF
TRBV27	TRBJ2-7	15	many	CASSSLAGVSYEQYF
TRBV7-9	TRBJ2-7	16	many	CASSLAEWEGLDEQYF
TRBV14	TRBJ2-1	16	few	CASSQSGLPRVNEQFF
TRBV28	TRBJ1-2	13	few	CASSNPARTGYTF